The 4 T cell receptor beta chains below all came from one sample that was sequenced in a study of blood T cell repertoires in COVID-19. Here immunoSEQ multiplex PCR was the method, and the copy in TCRdb shows in-frame clones only, minus some. The profile covers approximately 300,000 clones, with about four fifths appearing a single time and roughly 14% taken by the ten largest. Sequencing was done on a sample of peripheral blood. Every receptor here comes from a person aged 70 to 85 with COVID-19, enrolled during active disease.

The chain employs TRBV7-2 and TRBJ2-1, with 8 positions matching TRBD1. Germline V CDR1 and CDR2: SGHTA, FQGNSA. Trimming took 5 bases from V and 10 from J; bases not matched to a gene: 10. CDR3 size: 14 residues. The CDR3 nucleotides are TGTGCCAGCAGCGTAAGGGACAGGATCTTAGAGCAGTTCTTC. Protein sequence: CASSVRDRILEQFF.

The J gene is TRBJ2-3, the V gene TRBV7-7; unclear D gene. CDR3 length: 13 amino acids. V lost 1 base to trimming and J lost 4 bases, with 6 bases between them. Germline V gene sequence: CDR1 SSHAT, CDR2 FNYEAQ (reference sequence). The CDR3 spells CASSLDLSDTQYF. The CDR3 DNA reads TGTGCCAGCAGCTTAGATCTTTCAGATACGCAGTATTTT. Complete variable domain (other parts from reference TRBV7-7 and TRBJ2-3): GAGVSQSPRYKVTKRGQDVTLRCDPISSHATLYWYQQALGQGPEFLTYFNYEAQPDKSGLPSDRFSAERPEGSISTLTIQRTEQRDSAMYRCASSLDLSDTQYFGPGTRLTVL.

This clone has more than one count but fewer than ten. V gene TRBV18 combines with J gene TRBJ1-1, with TRBD1 as a possible D gene (5 bases). The germline CDR1 and CDR2 sequences are KGHSH and LQKENI. This CDR3 region has 12 residues. V lost 6 bases and J 9 bases, leaving 14 bases between the germline ends. The CDR3 sequence: CASSPQGGKAFF. CDR3 bases: TGTGCCAGCTCCCCTCAGGGTGGCAAAGCTTTCTTT.

This rearrangement joins TRBV7-2 to TRBJ2-3; the match to TRBD2 covers 9 bases. Trimming removed 4 bases from V and 8 bases from J; junction bases left unmatched: 10. CDR3 size: 15 residues. The germline gives CDR1 SGHTA, CDR2 FQGNSA. CDR3 sequence reads: CASSSPERGDGTQYF. CDR3 coding DNA: TGTGCCAGCAGCTCCCCTGAGCGGGGGGATGGTACGCAGTATTTT.